The following is a T cell receptor (beta chain) sequence with its context. This clone's antigen is unknown. From each donor, a roughly 2.5 ml peripheral blood sample was collected into PAXgene tubes and stored at -80 degrees C. Total RNA was isolated from whole blood with the PAXgene blood miRNA kit on an automated QIAcube, without T cell sorting. Peripheral blood from monozygotic twin pairs, either concordant or discordant for inflammatory bowel disease, underwent deep TCRalpha and TCRbeta repertoire profiling that used unique molecular barcoding. Smoking habits were recorded for all twin pairs, and each individual was classified as a current, former or never smoker. This sample was taken from a study of monozygotic twins with inflammatory bowel disease (dated by TCRdb to between 2018 and 2020). Context from the whole study: The full study comprised around 28 monozygotic twin pairs: nine German pairs (four IBD-concordant, five IBD-discordant) and 19 IBD-discordant Danish pairs. Disease-associated traits were sought mainly through comparisons between IBD patients and their genetically identical healthy co-twins within discordant pairs. Each individual had, on average, about 151 000 unique TCRalpha sequences and 181 000 unique TCRbeta sequences available for analysis.

Library preparation used 5' RACE. Preparation of each TCR library used 3,000 to 4,000 ng of total RNA. For each sample, cDNA synthesis with SMARTScribe reverse transcriptase was split into eight separate reactions. During cDNA synthesis, template switching introduced unique molecular identifiers that contained a 6-nucleotide sample barcode. Two nested PCRs of roughly 16 and 10 cycles amplified the TCRalpha and TCRbeta cDNA, and bead purification followed each PCR. Before amplification, the cDNA was treated with uracil DNA-glycosylase and purified using the QIAquick PCR purification kit. The second PCR added Illumina TruSeq-compatible adapters along with sample-specific barcodes. Library quality and concentration were assessed using TapeStation and Qubit, and 4.5 to 6.5 ng of each library was pooled. Sequencing of the pooled libraries was done on an Illumina HiSeq2500 single-index Rapid Run using custom sequencing primers and 2 x 100 bp reads. Under the source paper's analysis protocol: MiGEC version 1.2.6 was used for UMI-based consensus assembly, which corrected PCR and sequencing errors. V(D)J alignment, clonotype assembly and CDR3 extraction were performed with MiXCR version 2.1.1. Normalisation of gene usage, clonotype sharing and MAIT/NKT TCR abundance was achieved by analysing the top 1000, 10 000 and 20 000 clonotypes per sample. After downsampling to 27 000 UMIs, diversity was calculated as the inverse Simpson index using the vegan R package. Statistical testing used paired Mann-Whitney U tests on the discordant twin pairs and applied Benjamini-Hochberg correction for multiple testing. The reads went through TCRdb reprocessing, and each CDR3 protein sequence gets one entry with no DNA. Here the V and J calls rest on TCRdb's processing, not on the authors' analysis. This specimen's table enumerates about 330,000 distinct CDR3 sequences. The ten largest clones add up to 2% to 2.5% of the sample.

What the study reported, not specific to this receptor: Fewer clonotypes were shared with other individuals by IBD patients than by healthy twins, most markedly in patients showing signs of disease activity. No difference in repertoire similarity was observed between concordant and discordant twins, possibly owing to limited statistical power. The results gave no support for a single strong signal or clonotype linked to IBD. Measured by the inverse Simpson index, TCRbeta repertoire diversity was lower in IBD patients than in their healthy co-twins. Because patients were on differing immunosuppressive treatments, the repertoires may have picked up extra background noise and inter-individual variability. Distinction between different T cell subtypes could not be achieved in the analysis.

For CDR1 and CDR2, the germline V gene (reference sequence) lists SEHNR and FQNEAQ. The CDR3, from cysteine to phenylalanine, totals 12 residues. No coding sequence is recorded. The specimen was blood. The sequence links TRBV7-9 to TRBJ1-1; lacking DNA, the TRBD1 call made by TCRdb goes unchecked. The sequence derives from a human donor with ulcerative colitis or Crohn's disease, or a healthy co-twin of an affected twin (not recorded which). The CDR3: CASSSDSPEAFF.